This T cell receptor beta chain was observed in a study of a mutant IDH1 vaccine in newly diagnosed glioma (dated by TCRdb to about 2021). Turning to the overall study: Across visits V03 through V10, patients got a total of eight vaccinations, given in weeks 1, 3, 5, 7, 11, 15, 19 and 23. Longitudinal TCRB deep sequencing was performed for about two dozen treated patients wherever samples were available for exploratory analyses. Peripheral blood samples were drawn at six visits, namely V03 (baseline), V05, V07, V10, V12 and V13. Vaccination was initiated 4-6 weeks after radiotherapy alone, or concurrently with temozolomide cycles in the chemotherapy-containing groups. Before enrollment, patients had received standard therapy of radiotherapy alone, temozolomide alone, or radiochemotherapy with temozolomide; most received the combination. Of the approximately 30 treated patients, around 60% were male and around 40% were female, and the mean age was roughly 40 years. Study-wide findings and limitations: The authors noted that analyses of patient blood samples could not be reproduced because of sample limitations. PBMC samples for TCRB deep sequencing were selected based on availability. No apparent relationship was observed between pseudoprogression and alterations in the top peripheral T cell clonotypes detected by TCRB sequencing. Across multiple MHC alleles, vaccine-induced immune responses were seen in about 93% of patients.

The CDR3, cysteine through phenylalanine, is 14 amino acids long. Only the CDR3 region is kept as DNA, spanning 42 bases read in frame from base 1. The germline V gene (reference sequence) yields SGHNT for CDR1 and YYREEE for CDR2. The germline V and J ends show losses of 7 bases and 1 base respectively, and no gene match explains 5 bases of the junction. The method was the immunoSEQ multiplex PCR assay. The hsTCRB Kit was used according to the manufacturer's protocol to amplify rearranged TCR beta chain sequences. TCRB libraries were sequenced on an Illumina MiSeq. The original pipeline was this. The proprietary platform of the kit vendor was used for demultiplexing, trimming and gene mapping. The clones in this table, taken by TCRdb from immuneACCESS, are in-frame only. Not every clone is retained; where verified, under half of the shortfall comes from an unresolved V gene, and the cause of the rest is unknown. The DNA gave D and trimming, while V, J and clone size come from that table. This sample is represented by 32,000 or so clones; about 85% of them were singletons. The ten largest account for around 3% of the sample.

Per the publication, the time point label means: week 5, during vaccination. Every vaccine dose consisted of 300 ug of a 20-mer mutant IDH1 peptide in Montanide, administered subcutaneously together with topical imiquimod. Newly diagnosed WHO grade 3 or 4 IDH1-mutant astrocytomas showing loss of nuclear ATRX were present in the donors. The samples were drawn from NOA16, a multicentre, single-arm, open-label phase I trial in Germany that tested a mutant IDH1 peptide vaccine in humans for the first time. The DNeasy Blood and Tissue Kit was used to extract genomic DNA from EDTA blood for TCRB sequencing. To note about this clone: Its antigen remains undetermined. Base qualities are not provided; no much larger clone lies one nucleotide away.

The clonotype comes from a middle-aged woman with glioma. Some clones in this sample may be carry-over from other donors' samples. The sequencing used peripheral blood mononuclear cells (PBMCs), collected from a glioma patient whose treatment included an IDH1 peptide vaccine. The chain joins TRBV5-4 to TRBJ2-1; 7 of the junction bases match TRBD1. The CDR3 protein sequence reads: CASSSGQSYNEQFF. The DNA reads as follows: TGTGCCAGCTCCTCGGGACAGTCCTACAATGAGCAGTTCTTC.